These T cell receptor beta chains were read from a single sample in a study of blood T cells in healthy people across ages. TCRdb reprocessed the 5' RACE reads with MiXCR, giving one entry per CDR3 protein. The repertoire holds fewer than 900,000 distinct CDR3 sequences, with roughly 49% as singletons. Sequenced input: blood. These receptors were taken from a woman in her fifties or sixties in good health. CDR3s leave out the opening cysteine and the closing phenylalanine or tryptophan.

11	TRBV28	ASRPGTGDTQY
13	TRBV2	ASSDTGTSGETQY
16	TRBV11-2	ASSLDPTGLAGADTQY
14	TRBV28	ASSPFGRGGTDTQY
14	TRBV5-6	ASSSGQVISLNEQY
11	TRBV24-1	ATSRTDPFGQY
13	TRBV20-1	SHTRLAGVDNEQF
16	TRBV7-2	ASSSNARGLALTDTQY
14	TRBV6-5	ASSYTGTSSRNEQF
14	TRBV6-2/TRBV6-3	ASSYHVGQGRETQY
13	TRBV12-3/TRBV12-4	ASSLVTSGGNEQY
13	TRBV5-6	ASSYGTGTPYEQY
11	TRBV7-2	ASSFRESYEQY
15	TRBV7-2	ASSLGYGTSGRGTQY
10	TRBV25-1	ASSGAVYEQY
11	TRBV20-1	SADPTRRETQY
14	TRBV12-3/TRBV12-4	ASSPSSGGKADMQY
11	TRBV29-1	SVRPSFAGELF
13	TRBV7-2	ASSLSVTHGYEQY
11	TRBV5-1	ASSSISADTQY
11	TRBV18	ASSPLPGETQY
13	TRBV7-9	ASSYFLAGDNEQF
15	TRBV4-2	ASSRGTSESSYNEQY
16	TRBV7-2	ASSLVSPWRTAGDEQY
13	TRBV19	ASRKTSGSSDEQF
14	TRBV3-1	ASSLGPGPNYNEQF
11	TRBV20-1	SARSGANNEQY
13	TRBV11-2	ASSLYGATGNTIY
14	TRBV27	ASSRGLALDSYEQY
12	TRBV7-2	ASSLSGHLGEQY
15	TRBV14	ASSQALRGGSYNEQY
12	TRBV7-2	ASSQGQGAGTQY
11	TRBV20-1	SLVGTGFYEQY
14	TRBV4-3	ASSQDSLADTDTQY
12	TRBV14	ASSHSGFYNEQF
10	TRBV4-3	ASSQDLAEQF
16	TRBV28	AGSLPRAPGPRDYEQY
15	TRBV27	ASSPNPYRNSNQPQH
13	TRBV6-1	ASSEGGAALYGYT
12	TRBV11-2	ASSVRGGADEQF
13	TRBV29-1	SVEGAGFGGETQY
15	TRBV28	ASSFAGQGARDYGYT
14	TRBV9	ASSVGGTGGRVEQF
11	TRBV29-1	SFGVGRSDTQY
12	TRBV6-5	ASKGQGALYGYT
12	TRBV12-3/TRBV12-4	ASKGGDSTDTQY
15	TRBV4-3	ASSQVSRPQGADTQY
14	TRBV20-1	SARDKTSGSNGEQF
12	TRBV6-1	ASSENSANYGYT
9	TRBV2	ASSEAGGYT
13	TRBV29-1	SVPGLAQGTDTQY